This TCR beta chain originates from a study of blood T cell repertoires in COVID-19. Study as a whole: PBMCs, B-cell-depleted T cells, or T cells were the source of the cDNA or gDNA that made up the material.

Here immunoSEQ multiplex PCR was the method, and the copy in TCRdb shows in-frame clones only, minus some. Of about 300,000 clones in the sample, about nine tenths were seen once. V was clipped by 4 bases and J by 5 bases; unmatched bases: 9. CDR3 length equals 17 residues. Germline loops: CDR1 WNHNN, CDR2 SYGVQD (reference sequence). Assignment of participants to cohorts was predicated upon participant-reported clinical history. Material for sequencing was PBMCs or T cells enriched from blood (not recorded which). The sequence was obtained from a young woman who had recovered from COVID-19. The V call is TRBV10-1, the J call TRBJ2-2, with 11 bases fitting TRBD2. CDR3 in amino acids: CASSATRLAGKTGELFF. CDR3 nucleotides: TGCGCCAGCAGTGCGACAAGACTAGCGGGAAAAACCGGGGAGCTGTTTTTT.